The TCR beta chain under discussion was sequenced for a study of technical replicates of blood from four donors. The germline V gene encodes CDR1 MDHEN and CDR2 SYDVKM. The CDR3 sequence is 15 residues long. The V end was cut by 3 bases, the J end by 2 bases, with 14 bases between. This clone was recorded once. Only in-frame clones appear in the TCRdb table, and some are missing; sequencing was by immunoSEQ multiplex PCR. Of about 78,000 clones listed, 85% to 95% were seen once; the top ten hold about 0.41%. Sequencing used T cells isolated from PBMCs. The chain combines TRBV28 with TRBJ2-7, with a tentative D call TRBD2 (6 bases). The sequence was obtained from a human donor in good health. The CDR3 DNA is TGTGCCAGCAGTTTCACGGGGGTAGCGGCCTACGAGCAGTACTTC. Translated: CASSFTGVAAYEQYF.